The rows below give T cell receptor beta chains drawn from one sample of a study of T cells in Graves' hyperthyroidism and ophthalmopathy. MiXCR was run by TCRdb on the multiplex PCR reads, yielding one entry per CDR3 protein. The sample shows around 480,000 distinct CDR3 sequences, around 15% of them seen only once. Sequenced material: blood. These receptors came from a woman in her late teens or twenties with Graves' hyperthyroidism. Both conserved end residues are part of each CDR3. A D gene is named only where the DNA matches it firmly. A clone size is listed for some rows: how often the clone was seen (once, few, many), or a class if it is expanded.

v_gene: TRBV11-3; j_gene: TRBJ2-5; abundance: many; d_gene: TRBD1; CDR3nt: TGTGCCAGCAGCTTAGGTGGGACAGGCGAAGAGACCCAGTACTTC; CDR3aa: CASSLGGTGEETQYF
v_gene: TRBV6-1; j_gene: TRBJ2-7; abundance: .; d_gene: TRBD2; CDR3nt: TGTGCCAGCACCGGGGCCCCGGGACTAGCGGGAGGAGCCTACGAGCAGTACTTC; CDR3aa: CASTGAPGLAGGAYEQYF
v_gene: TRBV10-3; j_gene: TRBJ2-5; abundance: many; d_gene: TRBD2; CDR3nt: TGTGCCATCAGCCCGACTAGCGGGATGCCTGAGACCCAGTACTTC; CDR3aa: CAISPTSGMPETQYF
v_gene: TRBV6-2/TRBV6-3; j_gene: TRBJ2-3; abundance: .; d_gene: .; CDR3nt: TGTGCCAGCAGTTACTTGGTAGCGGATACGCAGTATTTT; CDR3aa: CASSYLVADTQYF
v_gene: TRBV20-1; j_gene: TRBJ2-3; abundance: many; d_gene: TRBD2; CDR3nt: TGCAGTGCTAGGAACCCTTGGGTAGCGGGAGAACAAGATACGCAGTATTTT; CDR3aa: CSARNPWVAGEQDTQYF
v_gene: TRBV28; j_gene: TRBJ2-7; abundance: many; d_gene: TRBD1; CDR3nt: TGTGCCAGCAGAACTGGGACAGCGCCTTCCTACGAGCAGTACTTC; CDR3aa: CASRTGTAPSYEQYF
v_gene: TRBV12-3/TRBV12-4; j_gene: TRBJ2-3; abundance: .; d_gene: TRBD2; CDR3nt: TGTGCCAGCAGCCCATGGGGAGCGGGAGCGGGAGATACGCAGTATTTT; CDR3aa: CASSPWGAGAGDTQYF
v_gene: TRBV28; j_gene: TRBJ2-7; abundance: many; d_gene: .; CDR3nt: TGTGCCAGCAGTTTACCCAGCTACGAGCAGTACTTC; CDR3aa: CASSLPSYEQYF
v_gene: TRBV7-6; j_gene: TRBJ2-6; abundance: .; d_gene: .; CDR3nt: TGTGCCAGCAGCTTAGCCTCGGGGTACTCTGGGGCCAACGTCCTGACTTTC; CDR3aa: CASSLASGYSGANVLTF
v_gene: TRBV5-1; j_gene: TRBJ2-5; abundance: few; d_gene: .; CDR3nt: TGCGCCAGCAGCTTCGACAGCTTTCAAGAGACCCAGTACTTC; CDR3aa: CASSFDSFQETQYF
v_gene: TRBV4-2; j_gene: TRBJ1-2; abundance: .; d_gene: .; CDR3nt: TGTGCCAGCAGCCCAGGGGTGACCGGGGCCACCTATGGCTACACCTTC; CDR3aa: CASSPGVTGATYGYTF
v_gene: TRBV7-2; j_gene: TRBJ2-1; abundance: .; d_gene: TRBD2; CDR3nt: TGTGCCAGCAGCTTTAAAGGTAGCGGGAATATTTACAATGAGCAGTTCTTC; CDR3aa: CASSFKGSGNIYNEQFF
v_gene: TRBV5-1; j_gene: TRBJ2-3; abundance: many; d_gene: TRBD2; CDR3nt: TGCGCCAGCAGCTTGGGGACTAGCGGGATAGCCACAGATACGCAGTATTTT; CDR3aa: CASSLGTSGIATDTQYF
v_gene: TRBV12-3/TRBV12-4; j_gene: TRBJ2-7; abundance: few; d_gene: TRBD2; CDR3nt: TGTGCCAGCAGTCCGGGGACTAGCGGATCCCTCGAGCAGTACTTC; CDR3aa: CASSPGTSGSLEQYF
v_gene: TRBV7-6; j_gene: TRBJ2-5; abundance: .; d_gene: .; CDR3nt: TGTGCCCGCAGCTATAGGGAGACCCAGTACTTC; CDR3aa: CARSYRETQYF
v_gene: TRBV12-3/TRBV12-4; j_gene: TRBJ2-1; abundance: many; d_gene: TRBD1; CDR3nt: TGTGCCAGCAACAGGGGGCTTGAGCAGTTCTTC; CDR3aa: CASNRGLEQFF
v_gene: TRBV20-1; j_gene: TRBJ2-5; abundance: few; d_gene: TRBD2; CDR3nt: TGCAGTGCTGGGACTAGCGGGGAGACCCAGTACTTC; CDR3aa: CSAGTSGETQYF
v_gene: TRBV18; j_gene: TRBJ1-1; abundance: .; d_gene: TRBD1; CDR3nt: TGTGCCGGACAGGCAAACATGAACACTGAAGCTTTCTTT; CDR3aa: CAGQANMNTEAFF
v_gene: TRBV13; j_gene: TRBJ2-7; abundance: many; d_gene: TRBD2; CDR3nt: TGTGCCAGCAGCTTATTTGGCGGGGGGTTAAGATACGAGCAGTACTTC; CDR3aa: CASSLFGGGLRYEQYF
v_gene: TRBV4-1; j_gene: TRBJ2-1; abundance: few; d_gene: TRBD2; CDR3nt: TGCGCCAGCAGCCAGCTAGGACTAGCGGGAGTTAATGAGCAGTTCTTC; CDR3aa: CASSQLGLAGVNEQFF
v_gene: TRBV24-1; j_gene: TRBJ2-1; abundance: few; d_gene: .; CDR3nt: TGTGCCACCAGTGATTCGGGCCCCAAGGGCGGAGCCTCCTACAATGAGCAGTTCTTC; CDR3aa: CATSDSGPKGGASYNEQFF
v_gene: TRBV19; j_gene: TRBJ2-2; abundance: many; d_gene: TRBD1; CDR3nt: TGTGCCAGTAGTATCTCAGGGGGTGGGGACACCGGGGAGCTGTTTTTT; CDR3aa: CASSISGGGDTGELFF
v_gene: TRBV14; j_gene: TRBJ2-1; abundance: few; d_gene: .; CDR3nt: TGTGCCAGCAGCCAAGCCCTGGGACTCGCTCAGCAAAAGCAGTTCTTC; CDR3aa: CASSQALGLAQQKQFF
v_gene: TRBV20-1; j_gene: TRBJ1-2; abundance: .; d_gene: TRBD1; CDR3nt: TGCAGTGCTAGAGGGGACAGGACTAACTATGGCTACACCTTC; CDR3aa: CSARGDRTNYGYTF
v_gene: TRBV7-8; j_gene: TRBJ2-1; abundance: few; d_gene: .; CDR3nt: TGTGCCAGCAGCTTTGGGAGTTTCTCCTACAATGAGCAGTTCTTC; CDR3aa: CASSFGSFSYNEQFF
v_gene: TRBV10-3; j_gene: TRBJ2-1; abundance: many; d_gene: TRBD2; CDR3nt: TGTGCCATCAGGAAGCGGGAGGCCTCAAGGAGCTCCTACAATGAGCAGTTCTTC; CDR3aa: CAIRKREASRSSYNEQFF
v_gene: TRBV11-1; j_gene: TRBJ2-1; abundance: many; d_gene: TRBD2; CDR3nt: TGTGCCAGCAGCTTGGGTAGCGGGAGATCGAATGAGCAGTTCTTC; CDR3aa: CASSLGSGRSNEQFF
v_gene: TRBV4-2; j_gene: TRBJ1-2; abundance: many; d_gene: TRBD1; CDR3nt: TGTGCCAGCAGCCAAGAGAGGGGGCTAAACTATGGCTACACCTTC; CDR3aa: CASSQERGLNYGYTF
v_gene: TRBV14; j_gene: TRBJ1-2; abundance: .; d_gene: .; CDR3nt: TGTGCCAGCAGCCAGACATCAGGGTTTGGCTACACCTTC; CDR3aa: CASSQTSGFGYTF
v_gene: TRBV29-1; j_gene: TRBJ2-3; abundance: many; d_gene: TRBD2; CDR3nt: TGCAGCGTTGTCTGGACTAGCGGGAGGGGGATCAACACAGATACGCAGTATTTT; CDR3aa: CSVVWTSGRGINTDTQYF
v_gene: TRBV7-3; j_gene: TRBJ1-2; abundance: .; d_gene: .; CDR3nt: TGTGCCAGCAGCCAGACAGCGGGGGATGGCTACACCTTC; CDR3aa: CASSQTAGDGYTF
v_gene: TRBV4-1; j_gene: TRBJ2-1; abundance: .; d_gene: .; CDR3nt: TGCGCCAGCAGCAACCCCTACAATGAGCAGTTCTTC; CDR3aa: CASSNPYNEQFF
v_gene: TRBV13; j_gene: TRBJ1-1; abundance: .; d_gene: TRBD1; CDR3nt: TGTGCCAGCAGCGAAGGACAGGTTGACACTGAAGCTTTCTTT; CDR3aa: CASSEGQVDTEAFF
v_gene: TRBV10-3; j_gene: TRBJ2-1; abundance: many; d_gene: .; CDR3nt: TGTGCCATCAGCATTCGGGCGGAGCGGGACAATGAGCAGTTCTTC; CDR3aa: CAISIRAERDNEQFF
v_gene: TRBV19; j_gene: TRBJ1-1; abundance: .; d_gene: TRBD1; CDR3nt: TGTGCCAGCCTCCCCGGGACAGGGCTGAACACTGAAGCTTTCTTT; CDR3aa: CASLPGTGLNTEAFF
v_gene: TRBV3-1; j_gene: TRBJ2-7; abundance: .; d_gene: .; CDR3nt: TGTGCCAGCAGCCAAGAGACGGGAAGCTCCTACGAGCAGTACTTC; CDR3aa: CASSQETGSSYEQYF
v_gene: TRBV7-8; j_gene: TRBJ2-7; abundance: .; d_gene: .; CDR3nt: TGCGCCAGCAGCCGGACTTCCTACAATGAGCAGTACTTC; CDR3aa: CASSRTSYNEQYF